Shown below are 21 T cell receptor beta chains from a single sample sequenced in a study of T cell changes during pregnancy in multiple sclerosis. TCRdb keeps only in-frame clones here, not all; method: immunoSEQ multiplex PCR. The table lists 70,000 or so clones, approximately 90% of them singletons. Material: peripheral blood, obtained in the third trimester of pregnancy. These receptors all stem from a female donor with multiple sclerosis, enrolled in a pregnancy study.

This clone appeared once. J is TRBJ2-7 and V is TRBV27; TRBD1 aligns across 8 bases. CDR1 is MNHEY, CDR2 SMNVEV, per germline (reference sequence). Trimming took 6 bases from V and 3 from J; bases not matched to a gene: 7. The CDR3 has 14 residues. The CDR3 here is CASSSGQAYYEQYF. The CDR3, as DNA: TGTGCCAGCAGCTCGGGACAGGCCTACTACGAGCAGTACTTC.

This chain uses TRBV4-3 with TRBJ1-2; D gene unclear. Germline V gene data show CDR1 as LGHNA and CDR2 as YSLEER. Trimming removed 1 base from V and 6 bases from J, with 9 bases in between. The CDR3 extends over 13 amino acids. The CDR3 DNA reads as TGCGCCAGCAGCCAAGTCGCGGGGAATGGCTACACCTTC. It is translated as CASSQVAGNGYTF.

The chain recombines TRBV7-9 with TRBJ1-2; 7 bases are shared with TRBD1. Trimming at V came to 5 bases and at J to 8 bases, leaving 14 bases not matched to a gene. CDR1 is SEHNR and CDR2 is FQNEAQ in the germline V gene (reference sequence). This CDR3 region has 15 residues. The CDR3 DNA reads TGTGCCAGCAGCAGCCGGGGACAGAGTCTACGGGGCTACACCTTC. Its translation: CASSSRGQSLRGYTF.

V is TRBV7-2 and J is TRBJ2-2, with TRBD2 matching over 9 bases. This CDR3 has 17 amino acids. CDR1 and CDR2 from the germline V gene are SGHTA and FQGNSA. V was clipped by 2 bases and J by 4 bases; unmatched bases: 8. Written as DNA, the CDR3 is TGTGCCAGCAGCTTAACAAGCGGGGGGCCGACCACCGGGGAGCTGTTTTTT. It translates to CASSLTSGGPTTGELFF.

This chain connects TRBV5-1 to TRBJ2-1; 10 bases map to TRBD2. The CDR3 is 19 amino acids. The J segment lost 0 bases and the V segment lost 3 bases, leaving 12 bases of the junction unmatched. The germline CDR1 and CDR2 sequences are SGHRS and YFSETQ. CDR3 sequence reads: CASSSFLAGALSSYNEQFF. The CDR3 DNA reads TGCGCCAGCAGCTCGTTTCTAGCGGGGGCCTTGAGCTCCTACAATGAGCAGTTCTTC.

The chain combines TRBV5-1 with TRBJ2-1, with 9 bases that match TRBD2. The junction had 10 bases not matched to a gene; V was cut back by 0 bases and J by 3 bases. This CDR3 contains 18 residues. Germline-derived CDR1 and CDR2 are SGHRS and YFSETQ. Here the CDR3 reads CASSLVGSGGLRYNEQFF. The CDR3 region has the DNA TGCGCCAGCAGCTTGGTAGGTAGCGGGGGACTCCGCTACAATGAGCAGTTCTTC.

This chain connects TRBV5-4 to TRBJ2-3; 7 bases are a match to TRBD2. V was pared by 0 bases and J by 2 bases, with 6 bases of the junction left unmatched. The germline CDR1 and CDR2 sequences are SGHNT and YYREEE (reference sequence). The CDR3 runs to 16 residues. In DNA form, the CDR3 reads TGTGCCAGCAGCTTGGCCCCTAGCGGATACACAGATACGCAGTATTTT. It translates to CASSLAPSGYTDTQYF.

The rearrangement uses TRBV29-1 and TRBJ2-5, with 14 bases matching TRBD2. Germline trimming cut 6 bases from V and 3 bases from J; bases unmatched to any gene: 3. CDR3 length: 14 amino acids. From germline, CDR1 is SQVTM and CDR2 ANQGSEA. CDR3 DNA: TGCAGCGTAGCGACTAGCGGGGGGGAAGAGACCCAGTACTTC. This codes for CSVATSGGEETQYF.

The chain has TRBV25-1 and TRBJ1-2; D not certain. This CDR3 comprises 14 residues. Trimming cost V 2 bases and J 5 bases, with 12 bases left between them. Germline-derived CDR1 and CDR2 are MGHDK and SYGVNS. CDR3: CASSEREGGYGYTF. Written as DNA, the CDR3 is TGTGCCAGCAGTGAACGGGAGGGAGGGTATGGCTACACCTTC.

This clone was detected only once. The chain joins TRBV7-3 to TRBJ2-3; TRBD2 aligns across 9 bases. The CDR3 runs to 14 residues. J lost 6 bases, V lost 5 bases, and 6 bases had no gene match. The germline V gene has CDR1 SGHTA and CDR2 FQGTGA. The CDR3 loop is CASSRGGASDTQYF. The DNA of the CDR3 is TGTGCCAGCAGCCGCGGGGGGGCCAGTGATACGCAGTATTTT.

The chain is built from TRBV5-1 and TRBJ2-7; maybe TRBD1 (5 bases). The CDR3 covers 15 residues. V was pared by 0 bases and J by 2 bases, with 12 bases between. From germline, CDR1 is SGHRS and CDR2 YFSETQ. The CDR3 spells CASSLGSGLTYEQYF. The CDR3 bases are TGCGCCAGCAGCTTGGGGTCAGGGCTTACCTACGAGCAGTACTTC.

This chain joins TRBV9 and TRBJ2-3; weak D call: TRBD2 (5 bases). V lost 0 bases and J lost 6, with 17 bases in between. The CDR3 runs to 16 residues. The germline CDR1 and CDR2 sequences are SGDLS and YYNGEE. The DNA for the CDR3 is TGTGCCAGCAGCGTAGGTTTGGCTAGCCATGGGGATACGCAGTATTTT. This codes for CASSVGLASHGDTQYF. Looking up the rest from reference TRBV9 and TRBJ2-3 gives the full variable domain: DSGVTQTPKHLITATGQRVTLRCSPRSGDLSVYWYQQSLDQGLQFLIQYYNGEERAKGNILERFSAQQFPDLHSELNLSSLELGDSALYFCASSVGLASHGDTQYFGPGTRLTVL.

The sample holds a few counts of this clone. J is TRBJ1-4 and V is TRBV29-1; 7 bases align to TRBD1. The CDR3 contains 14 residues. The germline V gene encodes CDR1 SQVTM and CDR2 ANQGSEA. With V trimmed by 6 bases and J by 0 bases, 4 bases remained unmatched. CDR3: CSVATGATNEKLFF. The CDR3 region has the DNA TGCAGCGTAGCAACAGGGGCAACTAATGAAAAACTGTTTTTT.

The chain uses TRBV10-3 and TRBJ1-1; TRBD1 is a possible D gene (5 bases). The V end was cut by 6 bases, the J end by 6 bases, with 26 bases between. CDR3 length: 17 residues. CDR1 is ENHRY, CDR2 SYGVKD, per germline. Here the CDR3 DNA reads TGTGCCATCAGCAGCCCCGACCTCCCGACAGTTCGCGCTGAAGCTTTCTTT. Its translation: CAISSPDLPTVRAEAFF.

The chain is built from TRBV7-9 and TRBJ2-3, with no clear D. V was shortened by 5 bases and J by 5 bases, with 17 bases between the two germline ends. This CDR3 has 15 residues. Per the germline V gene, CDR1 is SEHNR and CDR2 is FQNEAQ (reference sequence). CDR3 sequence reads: CASSPPPRGGDTQYF. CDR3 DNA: TGTGCCAGCAGCCCACCCCCCCGAGGCGGAGATACGCAGTATTTT.

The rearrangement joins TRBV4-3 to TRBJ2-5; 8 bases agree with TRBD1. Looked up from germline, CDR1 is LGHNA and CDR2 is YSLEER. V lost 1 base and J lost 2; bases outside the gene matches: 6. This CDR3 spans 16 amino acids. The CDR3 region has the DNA TGCGCCAGCAGCCAAGGTCCCGGGACAGGACAAGAGACCCAGTACTTC. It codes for CASSQGPGTGQETQYF.

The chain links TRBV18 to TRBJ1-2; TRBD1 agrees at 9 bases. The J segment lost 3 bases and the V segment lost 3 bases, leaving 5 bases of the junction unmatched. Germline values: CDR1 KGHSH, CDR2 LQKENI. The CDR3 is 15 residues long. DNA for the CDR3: TGTGCCAGCTCACCCGGGACAGGGAGGGACTATGGCTACACCTTC. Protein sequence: CASSPGTGRDYGYTF.

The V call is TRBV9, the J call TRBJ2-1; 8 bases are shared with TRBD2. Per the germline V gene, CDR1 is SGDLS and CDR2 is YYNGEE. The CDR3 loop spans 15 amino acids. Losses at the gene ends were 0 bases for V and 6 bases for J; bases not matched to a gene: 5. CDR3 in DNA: TGTGCCAGCAGCGTAGCTGGGACTAGACGCAATGAGCAGTTCTTC. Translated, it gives CASSVAGTRRNEQFF.

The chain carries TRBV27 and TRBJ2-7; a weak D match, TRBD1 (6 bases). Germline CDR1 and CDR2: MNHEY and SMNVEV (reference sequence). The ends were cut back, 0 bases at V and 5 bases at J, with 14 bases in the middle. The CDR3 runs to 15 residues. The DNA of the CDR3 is TGTGCCAGCAGTTTATCAACAGGGTTTGGTGACGAGCAGTACTTC. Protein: CASSLSTGFGDEQYF.

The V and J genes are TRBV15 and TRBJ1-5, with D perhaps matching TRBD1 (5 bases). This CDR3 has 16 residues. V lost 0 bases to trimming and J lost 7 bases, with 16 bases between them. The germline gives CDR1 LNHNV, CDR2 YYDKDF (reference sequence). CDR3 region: CATSRDLAGQEQPQHF. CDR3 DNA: TGTGCCACCAGCAGAGATTTGGCAGGGCAAGAACAGCCCCAGCATTTT.

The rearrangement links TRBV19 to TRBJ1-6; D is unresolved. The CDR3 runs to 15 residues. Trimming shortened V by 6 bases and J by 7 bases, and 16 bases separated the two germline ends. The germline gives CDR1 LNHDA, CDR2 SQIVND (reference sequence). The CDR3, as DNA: TGTGCCAGTAGGGTAATACAGAGCAAAAATTCACCCCTCCACTTT. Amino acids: CASRVIQSKNSPLHF.